These 25 T cell receptor beta chains were all obtained from the same sample, sequenced in a study of T cells in localized non-small cell lung cancer. Profiling relied on immunoSEQ multiplex PCR, and the TCRdb table lists in-frame clones only, not all of them. The sample lists tens of thousands of clones, roughly 86% occurring once. The sample here was peripheral blood, taken before any cancer treatment. The receptors were sampled from a female donor aged 60 or older with stage I lung adenocarcinoma.

This rearrangement joins TRBV19 to TRBJ1-2, with D maybe TRBD1 (6 bases). Trimming left V 5 bases short and J 4 bases short, with 11 bases between. The V gene's germline CDR1 is LNHDA and CDR2 SQIVND (reference sequence). This CDR3 spans 13 amino acids. The CDR3 loop is CASSARGAYGYTF. The CDR3 region has the DNA TGTGCCAGTAGTGCCCGGGGGGCCTATGGCTACACCTTC.

The chain uses TRBV4-2 and TRBJ2-1; 10 bases map to TRBD2. Germline values: CDR1 LGHNA, CDR2 YNFKEQ. CDR3 length: 16 amino acids. The ends lost 1 base at V and 6 bases at J; junction bases unmatched: 6. CDR3 DNA sequence: TGTGCCAGCAGCCAAGCGGCTAGCGGGAGTTTCAATGAGCAGTTCTTC. This sequence encodes CASSQAASGSFNEQFF.

This chain joins TRBV15 and TRBJ1-2; D uncertain. Deletions cut 0 bases from V and 8 bases from J, with 7 bases between. Per germline, CDR1 LNHNV and CDR2 YYDKDF (reference sequence). The CDR3 length is 12 residues. CDR3 protein: CATSRDGIGYTF. The CDR3 nucleotides are TGTGCCACCAGCAGAGATGGGATAGGCTACACCTTC.

The V and J genes are TRBV5-1 and TRBJ2-1, with TRBD2 matching 11 bases. This CDR3 is 17 amino acids long. Germline V gene data show CDR1 as SGHRS and CDR2 as YFSETQ. V lost 1 base and J lost 7; bases outside the gene matches: 10. For the CDR3, the DNA is TGCGCCAGCAGCTTGTTCGTAGCGGGAGGGCCAGGGAATGAGCAGTTCTTC. Its translation: CASSLFVAGGPGNEQFF.

The chain carries TRBV5-6 and TRBJ1-2, with D possibly matching TRBD1 (5 bases). The V end lost 2 bases, the J end lost 7 bases, and 12 bases lay between the germline ends. This CDR3 is 13 amino acids long. Germline V gene lookup returns CDR1 SGHDT and CDR2 YYEEEE. CDR3 coding DNA: TGTGCCAGCAGCTTATCAGGGAAGGGTGGCTACACCTTC. Amino acid sequence: CASSLSGKGGYTF.

V is TRBV5-4 and J is TRBJ1-2; 7 nucleotides agree with TRBD1. Trimming at V came to 5 bases and at J to 4 bases, leaving 5 bases not matched to a gene. Germline CDR1 and CDR2: SGHNT and YYREEE (reference sequence). This CDR3 has 13 amino acids. The CDR3 reads CASRNGQAYGYTF. The CDR3 DNA reads TGTGCCAGCAGAAACGGACAGGCCTATGGCTACACCTTC.

This CDR3 is CASSYSSGANVLTF. CDR3 DNA sequence: TGTGCCAGCAGTTACAGCTCTGGGGCCAACGTCCTGACTTTC. V is TRBV6-5 and J is TRBJ2-6; D ambiguous. The ends were cut back, 2 bases at V and 0 bases at J, with 2 bases in the middle. The CDR3 consists of 14 residues. Germline lookup yields CDR1 MNHEY and CDR2 SVGAGI.

This clone was seen a handful of times. V usage is TRBV27 and J usage is TRBJ2-4; D is unclear. V lost 5 bases, J lost 2 bases, and 16 bases lay in between. The CDR3 contains 16 residues. The germline CDR1 and CDR2 sequences are MNHEY and SMNVEV (reference sequence). The CDR3 spells CASSPTNKMSKNIQYF. CDR3 nucleotides: TGTGCCAGCAGTCCCACGAATAAAATGTCCAAAAACATTCAGTACTTC.

This sequence joins TRBV6-6 and TRBJ2-2; D is unclear. Per the germline V gene, CDR1 is MNHNY and CDR2 is SVGAGI (reference sequence). This CDR3 spans 14 amino acids. V was pared by 2 bases and J by 0 bases, with 4 bases between. CDR3 region: CASSYRTNTGELFF. The CDR3 DNA is TGTGCCAGCAGTTACCGAACGAACACCGGGGAGCTGTTTTTT.

The chain couples TRBV12-5 to TRBJ2-7; 10 bases map to TRBD2. The CDR3 runs 15 residues. The V segment lost 6 bases and the J segment 3 bases; nucleotides outside the gene matches: 8. Germline V lookup: CDR1 LGHNT, CDR2 FRNRAP. CDR3 loop: CASGPIQRGGYEQYF. CDR3 nucleotides: TGTGCTAGTGGCCCAATTCAGCGGGGGGGCTACGAGCAGTACTTC.

The V call is TRBV18, the J call TRBJ2-5, with a tentative D call TRBD2 (6 bases). V lost 1 base and J lost 4, with 10 bases in between. This CDR3 spans 14 amino acids. Germline V gives CDR1 KGHSH, CDR2 LQKENI. CDR3 nucleotide sequence: TGTGCCAGCTCACCACTACGGGGAGGAGAGACCCAGTACTTC. This encodes CASSPLRGGETQYF. Full variable domain (outside the CDR3, taken from reference TRBV18 and TRBJ2-5): NAGVMQNPRHLVRRRGQEARLRCSPMKGHSHVYWYRQLPEEGLKFMVYLQKENIIDESGMPKERFSAEFPKEGPSILRIQQVVRGDSAAYFCASSPLRGGETQYFGPGTRLLVL.

With respect to this clone: Other DNA sequences in this specimen translate into the identical CDR3. This chain uses TRBV4-1 with TRBJ1-6; a possible D gene is TRBD1 (5 bases). CDR1 and CDR2 from the germline V gene are MGHRA and YSYEKL. V was trimmed by 2 bases and J by 0 bases, leaving 14 bases between them. This CDR3 region has 18 residues. Written as DNA, the CDR3 is TGCGCCAGCAGCCAACCCTCGGGGCAAATCTCCTATAATTCACCCCTCCACTTT. It codes for CASSQPSGQISYNSPLHF.

The rearrangement links TRBV28 to TRBJ1-2; D is ambiguous. V was shortened by 3 bases and J by 5 bases, with 7 bases between the two germline ends. Germline assignment: CDR1 MDHEN and CDR2 SYDVKM. The length of the CDR3 is 12 residues. DNA of the CDR3: TGTGCCAGCAGTTTTATGGCGTATGGCTACACCTTC. It translates to CASSFMAYGYTF.

V is TRBV7-6 and J is TRBJ2-5; unclear D gene. V gave up 2 bases and J gave up 5 bases, with 18 bases separating them. CDR1 is SGHVS and CDR2 is FNYEAQ in the germline V gene. The CDR3 has 16 residues. CDR3 nucleotide sequence: TGTGCCAGCAGCTTATTGAGTGACAAGGACGGGGAGACCCAGTACTTC. It codes for CASSLLSDKDGETQYF.

This clone was seen only a few times. The V gene is TRBV4-1, the J gene TRBJ1-6, with D possibly being TRBD1 (6 bases). V was trimmed by 1 base and J by 6 bases, leaving 10 bases between them. CDR1 and CDR2 (germline): MGHRA, YSYEKL. The CDR3 covers 15 residues. CDR3 sequence: CASSQVGGINSPLHF. The CDR3, as DNA: TGCGCCAGCAGCCAAGTAGGGGGGATTAATTCACCCCTCCACTTT.

The chain employs TRBV6-5 and TRBJ1-4, with 9 bases aligning to TRBD1. Germline assignment: CDR1 MNHEY and CDR2 SVGAGI. The CDR3 totals 14 residues. V lost 6 bases to trimming and J lost 5 bases; unmatched junction nucleotides: 4. The CDR3 here is CASREDRGNEKLFF. The CDR3 DNA is TGTGCCAGCAGGGAAGACAGGGGGAATGAAAAACTGTTTTTT.

The CDR3 coding sequence is TGCGCCAGCAGCCAGGGACAGGGGGGCAATCAGCCCCAGCATTTT. Translating it yields CASSQGQGGNQPQHF. The chain couples TRBV5-1 to TRBJ1-5, with 11 bases aligning to TRBD1. The CDR3 has 15 residues. After removal of 4 bases from V and 2 bases from J, the junction contained 2 bases not matched to a gene. Germline V lookup: CDR1 SGHRS, CDR2 YFSETQ.

In DNA form, the CDR3 reads TGTGCCAGCAGCTTCAGCAGGGGTGATCAGCCCCAGCATTTT. This sequence encodes CASSFSRGDQPQHF. The chain is built from TRBV5-6 and TRBJ1-5; tentative D call: TRBD1 (6 bases). The CDR3 contains 14 residues. Trimming took off 2 bases at V and 5 bases at J, with 11 bases between the two ends. CDR1 and CDR2 (germline): SGHDT, YYEEEE.

This clone was picked up one time. The chain couples TRBV28 to TRBJ1-2; the match to TRBD1 covers 8 bases. The ends lost 5 bases at V and 4 bases at J; junction bases unmatched: 3. This CDR3 has 13 amino acids. Germline assignment: CDR1 MDHEN and CDR2 SYDVKM. The CDR3 loop reads CASSTRGLYGYTF. The DNA for the CDR3 is TGTGCCAGCAGTACCAGGGGGCTCTATGGCTACACCTTC.

V and J are TRBV29-1 and TRBJ2-1; maybe TRBD1 (6 bases). From germline, CDR1 is SQVTM and CDR2 ANQGSEA. The CDR3 runs to 12 residues. Trimming stripped 8 bases from V and 6 bases from J, with 14 bases between. The CDR3 here is CSCSRGGNEQFF. CDR3 bases: TGCAGCTGTAGCAGGGGTGGCAATGAGCAGTTCTTC.

The chain recombines TRBV19 with TRBJ2-1; D is unclear. Per germline, CDR1 LNHDA and CDR2 SQIVND (reference sequence). The CDR3 spans 11 residues. The V and J ends lost 4 bases and 10 bases respectively, with 8 bases between them. The DNA of the CDR3 is TGTGCCAGTAGTAAAAACTTCGAGCAGTTCTTC. It encodes CASSKNFEQFF.

This chain joins TRBV14 and TRBJ1-2, with a possible D match to TRBD1 (6 bases). This CDR3 is 17 amino acids long. Trimming shortened V by 1 base and J by 7 bases, and 22 bases separated the two germline ends. The germline gives CDR1 SGHDN, CDR2 FVKESK. The CDR3 region has the DNA TGTGCCAGCAGCCAAGCAGGGGCGACGGTGGTTAAGGGTGGCTACACCTTC. Translation gives CASSQAGATVVKGGYTF.

For this clone: Germline is not matched at one junction end, which may reflect a read error. The chain is built from TRBV7-9 and TRBJ2-7; D gene ambiguous. The CDR3 spans 13 residues. Germline V gene data show CDR1 as SEHNR and CDR2 as FQNEAQ (reference sequence). CDR3 DNA sequence: TGTGCCAGCAGCTTAGCTCTCTCCCACGAGCAGTACTTC. Translated, it gives CASSLALSHEQYF.

CDR3 sequence: CASSVGGGEETQYF. The CDR3 DNA reads TGCGCCAGCTCCGTCGGAGGGGGGGAAGAGACCCAGTACTTC. The genes are TRBV5-1 and TRBJ2-5; D possibly corresponds to TRBD2 (7 bases). The germline V gene encodes CDR1 SGHRS and CDR2 YFSETQ. This CDR3 has 14 residues. V was cut by 7 bases and J by 3 bases, with 16 bases left in between.

The V call is TRBV9, the J call TRBJ1-1, with TRBD1 identical over 11 bases. Losses at the gene ends were 0 bases for V and 4 bases for J; bases not matched to a gene: 8. Germline V gives CDR1 SGDLS, CDR2 YYNGEE. The CDR3 loop spans 17 amino acids. In DNA, the CDR3 is TGTGCCAGCAGCGTAGGGAGGACAGGGGGCTTGGGCACTGAAGCTTTCTTT. This translates into CASSVGRTGGLGTEAFF.